This T cell receptor beta chain was observed in a study of T cells in Graves' hyperthyroidism and ophthalmopathy. Overall study context: It was at initial diagnosis, before any treatment, that peripheral blood was collected.

The ends were cut back, 3 bases at V and 2 bases at J, with 11 bases in the middle. The germline V gene encodes CDR1 LNHDA and CDR2 SQIVND (reference sequence). The CDR3 is 14 residues long. Uncontrolled infections, other autoimmune diseases, pregnancy or lactation led to exclusion of patients. RNA transcripts yielded amplified TCR beta CDR3 regions. RT-PCR in the first round (using the HTBI primer set) targeted the TCR CDR3. MiXCR was run by TCRdb on the multiplex PCR reads, yielding one entry per CDR3 protein. The sample contains 250,000 to 300,000 distinct CDR3 sequences, roughly 19% of which appear only once. This clonotype was picked up a small number of times.

This receptor was taken from a man over 45 with Graves' ophthalmopathy. The chain uses TRBV19 and TRBJ2-7, with D tentatively TRBD2 (6 bases). The sample was blood. The CDR3 protein is CASSIAGSPYEQYF. The CDR3, as DNA: TGTGCCAGTAGTATCGCGGGGTCCCCCTACGAGCAGTACTTC.